What follows are 2 T cell receptor beta chains derived from one specimen sequenced in a study of blood T cell repertoires in COVID-19. The table came from immunoSEQ multiplex PCR; TCRdb's copy has only in-frame clones and leaves some out. This table has fewer than 200,000 clones, 84% appearing once. The sequenced sample was PBMCs or T cells enriched from blood (not recorded which). All receptors come from a middle-aged man who had recovered from COVID-19.

This clone was found once. The V call is TRBV18, the J call TRBJ1-2; D is unresolved. CDR1 and CDR2 (germline): KGHSH, LQKENI. V was pared by 3 bases and J by 1 base, with 12 bases between. The CDR3 runs 15 residues. CDR3 in amino acids: CASSPTKTSNYGYTF. The CDR3 DNA follows: TGTGCCAGCTCACCCACCAAAACAAGTAACTATGGCTACACCTTC.

This chain connects TRBV6-2 or TRBV6-3 to TRBJ1-4; D possibly corresponds to TRBD1 (5 bases). CDR1 is MNHEY and CDR2 is SVGEGT in the germline V gene. The CDR3 runs to 15 residues. Trimming took 2 bases from V and 0 from J, leaving 7 bases between them. CDR3 amino acids: CASSYTGATNEKLFF. In nucleotides, the CDR3 is TGTGCCAGCAGTTACACGGGGGCAACTAATGAAAAACTGTTTTTT.